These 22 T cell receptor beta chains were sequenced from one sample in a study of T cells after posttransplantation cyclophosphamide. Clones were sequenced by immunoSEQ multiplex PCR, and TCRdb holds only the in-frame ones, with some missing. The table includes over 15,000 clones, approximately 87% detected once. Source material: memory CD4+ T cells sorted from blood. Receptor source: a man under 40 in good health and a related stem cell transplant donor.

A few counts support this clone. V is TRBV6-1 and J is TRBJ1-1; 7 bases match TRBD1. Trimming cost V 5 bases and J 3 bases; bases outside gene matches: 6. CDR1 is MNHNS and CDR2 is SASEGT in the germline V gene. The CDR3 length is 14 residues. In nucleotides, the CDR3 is TGTGCCAGCAGTCTGACAGGGTCGGACACTGAAGCTTTCTTT. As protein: CASSLTGSDTEAFF.

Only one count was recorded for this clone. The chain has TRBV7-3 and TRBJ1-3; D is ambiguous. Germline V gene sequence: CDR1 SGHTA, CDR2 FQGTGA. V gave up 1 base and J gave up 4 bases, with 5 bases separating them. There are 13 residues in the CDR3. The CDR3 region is CASSLMLGNTIYF. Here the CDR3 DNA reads TGTGCCAGCAGCTTAATGCTAGGAAACACCATATATTTT.

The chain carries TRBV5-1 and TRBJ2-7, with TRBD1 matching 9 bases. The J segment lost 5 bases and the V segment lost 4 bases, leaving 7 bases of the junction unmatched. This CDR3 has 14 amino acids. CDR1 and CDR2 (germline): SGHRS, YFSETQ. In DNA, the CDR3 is TGCGCCAGCAGCCGGGGGGACAGGGCCCACGAGCAGTACTTC. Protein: CASSRGDRAHEQYF.

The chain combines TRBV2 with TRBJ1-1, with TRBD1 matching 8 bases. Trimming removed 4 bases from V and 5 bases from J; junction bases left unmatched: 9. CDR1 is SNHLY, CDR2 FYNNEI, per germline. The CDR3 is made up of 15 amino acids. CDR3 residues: CASSAKQGGSTEAFF. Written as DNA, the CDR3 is TGTGCCAGCAGTGCTAAACAGGGGGGATCGACTGAAGCTTTCTTT.

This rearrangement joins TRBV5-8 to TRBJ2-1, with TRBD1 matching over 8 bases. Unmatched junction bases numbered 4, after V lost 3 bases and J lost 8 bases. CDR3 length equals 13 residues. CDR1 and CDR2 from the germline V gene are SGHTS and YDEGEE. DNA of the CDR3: TGTGCCAGCAGCTGGACAGGGTTGGATGAGCAGTTCTTC. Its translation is CASSWTGLDEQFF.

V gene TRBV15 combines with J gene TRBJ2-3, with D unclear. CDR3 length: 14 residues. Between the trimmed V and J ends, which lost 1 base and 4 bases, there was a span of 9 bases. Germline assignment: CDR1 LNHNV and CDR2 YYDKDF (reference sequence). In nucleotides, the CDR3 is TGTGCCACCAGCAGAGGAAGTTTAGCAGATACGCAGTATTTT. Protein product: CATSRGSLADTQYF.

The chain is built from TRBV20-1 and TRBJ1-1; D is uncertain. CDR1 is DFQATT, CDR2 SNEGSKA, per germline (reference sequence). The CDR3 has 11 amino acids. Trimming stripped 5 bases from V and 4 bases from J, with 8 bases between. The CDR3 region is CSAELSTEAFF. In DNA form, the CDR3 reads TGCAGTGCTGAGTTAAGCACTGAAGCTTTCTTT.

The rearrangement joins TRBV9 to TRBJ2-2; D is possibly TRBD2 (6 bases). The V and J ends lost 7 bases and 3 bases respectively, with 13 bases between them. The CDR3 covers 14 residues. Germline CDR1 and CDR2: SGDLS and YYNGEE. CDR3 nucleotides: TGTGCCAGCGCGTGGGGGGTTGACACCGGGGAGCTGTTTTTT. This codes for CASAWGVDTGELFF.

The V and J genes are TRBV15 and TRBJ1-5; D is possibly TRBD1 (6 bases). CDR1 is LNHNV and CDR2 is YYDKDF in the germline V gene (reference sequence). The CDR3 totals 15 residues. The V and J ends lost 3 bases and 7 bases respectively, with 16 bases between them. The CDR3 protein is CATSRLNQGQQPQHF. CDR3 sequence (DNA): TGTGCCACCAGCAGGCTAAACCAGGGGCAGCAGCCCCAGCATTTT.

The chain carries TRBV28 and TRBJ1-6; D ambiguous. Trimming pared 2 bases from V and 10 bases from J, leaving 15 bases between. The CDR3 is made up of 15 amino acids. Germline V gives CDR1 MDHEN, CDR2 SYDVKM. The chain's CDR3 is CASSLPPWTKSPLHF. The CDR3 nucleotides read TGTGCCAGCAGTTTACCCCCATGGACTAAGTCACCCCTCCACTTT.

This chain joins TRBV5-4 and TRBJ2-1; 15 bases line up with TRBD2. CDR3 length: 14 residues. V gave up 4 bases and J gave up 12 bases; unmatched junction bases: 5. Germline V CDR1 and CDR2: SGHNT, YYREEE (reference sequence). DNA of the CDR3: TGTGCCAGCAGCATGGGACTAGCGGGGGGCCGGCAGTTCTTC. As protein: CASSMGLAGGRQFF.

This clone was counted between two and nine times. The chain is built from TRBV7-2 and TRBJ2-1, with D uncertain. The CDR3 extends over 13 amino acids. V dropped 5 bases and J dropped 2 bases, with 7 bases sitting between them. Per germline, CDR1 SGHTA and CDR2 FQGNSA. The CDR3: CASSPHPYNEQFF. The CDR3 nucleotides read TGTGCCAGCAGCCCCCATCCCTACAATGAGCAGTTCTTC. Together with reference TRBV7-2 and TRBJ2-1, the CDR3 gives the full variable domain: GAGVSQSPSNKVTEKGKDVELRCDPISGHTALYWYRQSLGQGLEFLIYFQGNSAPDKSGLPSDRFSAERTGGSVSTLTIQRTQQEDSAVYLCASSPHPYNEQFFGPGTRLTVL.

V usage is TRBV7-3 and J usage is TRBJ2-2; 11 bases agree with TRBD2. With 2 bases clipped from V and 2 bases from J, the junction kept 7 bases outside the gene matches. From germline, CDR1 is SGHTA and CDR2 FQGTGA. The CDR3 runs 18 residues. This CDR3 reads CASSLYPLAGGNTGELFF. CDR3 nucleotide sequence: TGTGCCAGCAGCTTATACCCCCTAGCGGGGGGAAACACCGGGGAGCTGTTTTTT.

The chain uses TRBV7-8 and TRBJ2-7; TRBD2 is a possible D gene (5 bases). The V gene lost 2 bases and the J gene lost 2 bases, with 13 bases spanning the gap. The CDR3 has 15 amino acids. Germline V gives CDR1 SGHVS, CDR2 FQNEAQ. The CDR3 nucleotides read TGTGCCAGCAGCTTATTGAGGGTTACAGCCTACGAGCAGTACTTC. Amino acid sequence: CASSLLRVTAYEQYF. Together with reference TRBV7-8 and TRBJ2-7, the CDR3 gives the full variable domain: GAGVSQSPRYKVAKRGQDVALRCDPISGHVSLFWYQQALGQGPEFLTYFQNEAQLDKSGLPSDRFFAERPEGSVSTLKIQRTQQEDSAVYLCASSLLRVTAYEQYFGPGTRLTVT.

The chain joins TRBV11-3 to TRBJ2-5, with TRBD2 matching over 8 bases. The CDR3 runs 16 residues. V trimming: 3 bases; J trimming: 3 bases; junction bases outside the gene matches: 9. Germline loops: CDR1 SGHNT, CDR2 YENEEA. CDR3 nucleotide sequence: TGTGCCAGCAGCTTGGGTTCGCGGGGGGCCGAAGAGACCCAGTACTTC. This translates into CASSLGSRGAEETQYF.

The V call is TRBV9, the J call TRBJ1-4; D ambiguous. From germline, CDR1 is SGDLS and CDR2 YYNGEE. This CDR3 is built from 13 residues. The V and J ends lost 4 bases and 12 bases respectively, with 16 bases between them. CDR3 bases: TGTGCCAGCAGCCCCGGGATAGGGTCGGAACTGTTTTTT. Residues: CASSPGIGSELFF.

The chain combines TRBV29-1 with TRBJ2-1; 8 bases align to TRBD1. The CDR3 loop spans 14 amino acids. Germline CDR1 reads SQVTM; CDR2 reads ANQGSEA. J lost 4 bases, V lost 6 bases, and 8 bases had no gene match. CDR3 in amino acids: CSVLGTGIYNEQFF. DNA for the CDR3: TGCAGCGTCCTCGGGACAGGAATTTACAATGAGCAGTTCTTC.

As DNA, the CDR3 is TGCAGCGTTGATACAGGGTATCGAGCTTTCTTT. Encoded protein: CSVDTGYRAFF. J is TRBJ1-1 and V is TRBV29-1, with D tentatively TRBD1 (6 bases). The CDR3 covers 11 residues. V was trimmed by 3 bases and J by 10 bases, leaving 12 bases between them. The V gene's germline CDR1 is SQVTM and CDR2 ANQGSEA.

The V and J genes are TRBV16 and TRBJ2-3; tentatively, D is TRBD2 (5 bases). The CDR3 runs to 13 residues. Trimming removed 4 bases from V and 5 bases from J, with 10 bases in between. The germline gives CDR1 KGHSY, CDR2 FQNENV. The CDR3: CASSPPRGDTQYF. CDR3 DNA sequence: TGTGCCAGCAGCCCCCCCCGGGGAGATACGCAGTATTTT.

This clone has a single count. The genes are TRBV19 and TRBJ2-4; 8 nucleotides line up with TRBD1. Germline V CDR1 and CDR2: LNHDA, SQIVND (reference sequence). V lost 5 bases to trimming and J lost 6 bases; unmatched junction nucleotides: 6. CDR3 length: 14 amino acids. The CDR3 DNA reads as TGTGCCAGTAGTCCGACAGGGGCGGGAAACATTCAGTACTTC. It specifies CASSPTGAGNIQYF.

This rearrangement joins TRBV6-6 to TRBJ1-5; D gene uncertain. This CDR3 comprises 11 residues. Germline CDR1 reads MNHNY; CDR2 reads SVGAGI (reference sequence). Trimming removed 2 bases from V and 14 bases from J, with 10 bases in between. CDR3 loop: CASSYEGHEHF. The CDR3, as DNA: TGTGCCAGCAGTTACGAGGGTCATGAGCATTTT.

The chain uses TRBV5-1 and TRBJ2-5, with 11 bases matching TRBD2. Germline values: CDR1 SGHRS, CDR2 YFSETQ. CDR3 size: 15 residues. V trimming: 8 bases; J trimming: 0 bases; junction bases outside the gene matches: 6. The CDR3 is CASTSGGAYQETQYF. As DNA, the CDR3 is TGCGCCAGTACTAGCGGGGGAGCGTACCAAGAGACCCAGTACTTC.